The T cell receptor (beta chain) described here comes from a study of beta chain features in type 1 diabetes. The sample holds a few counts of this clone. Every bit of the isolated RNA underwent reverse transcription, so sequencing read expressed TCRB transcripts. Naive, central memory and regulatory T cell samples yielded roughly 3.5 million reads on average. This table comes from immunoSEQ multiplex PCR, and its TCRdb copy is limited to in-frame clones, with some not included. The table lists 130,000 or so clones, about a tenth of them singletons, with 0.65% in the top ten. Unmatched junction bases numbered 8, after V lost 5 bases and J lost 5 bases. The germline gives CDR1 KGHSH, CDR2 LQKENI. The CDR3 length is 14 residues.

The chain is built from TRBV18 and TRBJ2-7; 8 bases line up with TRBD2. The sample was central memory CD4+ T cells from blood. This sequence was found in a woman aged 40 to 49 in good health. CDR3 bases: TGTGCCAGCTCAGTAGCGGGGTACAAGGACGAGCAGTACTTC. This gives the protein CASSVAGYKDEQYF.